A selection of T cell receptor beta chains follows, all from one sample in a study of cytomegalovirus exposure and HLA in healthy donors. The protocol was immunoSEQ multiplex PCR, while the TCRdb copy is restricted to in-frame clones and leaves out a portion. The data show about 100,000 clones, approximately 80% seen once. The sequenced sample was PBMCs. The receptor source for this set is a woman between 70 and 85 years old in good health and CMV-seropositive. The CDR3 runs from the conserved cysteine through the conserved F or W.

V,CDR3
TRBV7-8,CASSLKGQPMSYEQYF
TRBV11-2,CATSEREAYNEQFF
TRBV18,CASSPIRGWDTEAFF
TRBV11-2,CASSFPGLPVQETQYF
TRBV5-6,CASSLWPSYGREQYF
TRBV19,CASSPRHLTYEQYF
TRBV20-1,CSGDPETQYF
TRBV9,CASSVDRDRGQGTQYF
TRBV7-2,CASSSRGTNTGELFF
TRBV7-3,CASSLKGGADTQYF
TRBV6-6,CASSPRQGIFTPPLHF
TRBV7-6,CASSLASENSGNTIYF
TRBV7-3,CASSLDRANTGELFF
TRBV5-1,CASSATGSGTGSHEQYF
TRBV20-1,CSARIGGRAFF
TRBV11-3,CASNLRRGQGNQPQHF
TRBV4-2,CASSQLPPGLGGYEQYF
TRBV30,CAWSVTGADEKLFF
TRBV5-1,CASSSSGGGRGGKLFF
TRBV7-2,CASSVAGATTGELFF
TRBV20-1,CSAGRETQYF
TRBV5-1,CASSLNVAGQGEKLFF
TRBV9,CASSVGQGAGEQYF
TRBV7-2,CASSPPRGRSRGDYNEQFF
TRBV14,CASSRTSTKRSDEQFF
TRBV11-2,CASSLRGGTEAFF
TRBV19,CASSIPTGGGEKLFF
TRBV10-1,CASSSYEQYF
TRBV6-6,CASSYSGALGTEAFF
TRBV28,CASSIQGKLFF
TRBV7-9,CASSLDMVTNEKLFF
TRBV2,CASGPLGARNQPQHF